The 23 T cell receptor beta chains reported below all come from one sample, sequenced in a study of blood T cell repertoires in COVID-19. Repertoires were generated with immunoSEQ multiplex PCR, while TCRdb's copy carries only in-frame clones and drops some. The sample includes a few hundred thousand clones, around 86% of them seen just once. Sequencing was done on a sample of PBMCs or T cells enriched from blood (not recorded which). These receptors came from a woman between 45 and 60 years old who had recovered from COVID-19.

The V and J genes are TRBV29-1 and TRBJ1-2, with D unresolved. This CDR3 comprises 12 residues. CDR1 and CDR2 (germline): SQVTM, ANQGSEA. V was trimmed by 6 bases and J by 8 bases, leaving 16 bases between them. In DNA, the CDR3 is TGCAGCGTAGCTGGACTCTCCAGGGGCTACACCTTC. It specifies CSVAGLSRGYTF.

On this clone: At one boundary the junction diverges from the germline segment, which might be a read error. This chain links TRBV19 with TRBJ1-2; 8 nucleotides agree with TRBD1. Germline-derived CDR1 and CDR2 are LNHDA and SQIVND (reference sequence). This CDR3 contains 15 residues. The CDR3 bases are TGTGCCAGTAGGGGAGACAGGGGTAATAACTATGGCCACACCTTC. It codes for CASRGDRGNNYGHTF.

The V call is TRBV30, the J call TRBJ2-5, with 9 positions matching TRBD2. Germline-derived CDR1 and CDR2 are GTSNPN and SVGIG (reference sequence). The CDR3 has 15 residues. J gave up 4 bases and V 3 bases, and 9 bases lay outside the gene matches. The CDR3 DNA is TGTGCCTGGAGGGTAGCGGGAGCCGCGAGAGAGACCCAGTACTTC. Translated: CAWRVAGAARETQYF.

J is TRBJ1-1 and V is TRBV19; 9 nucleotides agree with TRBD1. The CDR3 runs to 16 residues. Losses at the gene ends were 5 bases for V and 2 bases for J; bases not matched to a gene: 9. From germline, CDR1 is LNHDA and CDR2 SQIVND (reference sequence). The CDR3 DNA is TGTGCCAGTAGTGTTCTCAAGGGACAGGGTAACACTGAAGCTTTCTTT. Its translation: CASSVLKGQGNTEAFF.

The CDR3, as DNA: TGTGCCAGCAGTGAATACAGGGGGCAAGGCACTGAAGCTTTCTTT. Translated: CASSEYRGQGTEAFF. The chain recombines TRBV25-1 with TRBJ1-1; 8 bases are a match to TRBD1. Germline assignment: CDR1 MGHDK and CDR2 SYGVNS. The junction had 4 bases not matched to a gene; V was cut back by 0 bases and J by 4 bases. This CDR3 region has 15 residues.

CDR3 loop: CASSVEGAGVPSPLHF. CDR3 nucleotides: TGTGCCAGCAGCGTAGAAGGTGCAGGGGTGCCCTCACCCCTCCACTTT. This rearrangement joins TRBV9 to TRBJ1-6; possible D gene TRBD1, 6 bases. V was cut by 0 bases and J by 10 bases, with 17 bases left in between. This CDR3 spans 16 amino acids. The germline gives CDR1 SGDLS, CDR2 YYNGEE. The full variable domain, in which reference TRBV9 and TRBJ1-6 provide the parts outside the CDR3, is DSGVTQTPKHLITATGQRVTLRCSPRSGDLSVYWYQQSLDQGLQFLIQYYNGEERAKGNILERFSAQQFPDLHSELNLSSLELGDSALYFCASSVEGAGVPSPLHFGNGTRLTVT.

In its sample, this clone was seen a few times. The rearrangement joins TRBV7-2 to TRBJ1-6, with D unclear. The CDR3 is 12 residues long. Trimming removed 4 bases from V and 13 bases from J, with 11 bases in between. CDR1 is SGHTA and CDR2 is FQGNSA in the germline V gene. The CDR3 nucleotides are TGTGCCAGCAGCTCTCCCGACATCCCCCTCCACTTT. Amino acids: CASSSPDIPLHF.

CDR3 bases: TGTGCCAGCAGTTATCTCAGGGTCCAAGAGACCCAGTACTTC. Translation gives CASSYLRVQETQYF. The J gene is TRBJ2-5, the V gene TRBV6-2 or TRBV6-3; D may be TRBD1 (5 bases). CDR3 length: 14 residues. Trimming left V 3 bases short and J 1 base short, with 9 bases between. In germline, CDR1 is MNHEY, CDR2 SVGEGT.

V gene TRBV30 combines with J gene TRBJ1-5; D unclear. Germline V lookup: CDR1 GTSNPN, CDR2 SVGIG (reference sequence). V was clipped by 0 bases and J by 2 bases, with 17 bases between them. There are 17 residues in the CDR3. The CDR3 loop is CAWSVLGGQAGNQPQHF. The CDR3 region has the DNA TGTGCCTGGAGTGTACTCGGAGGGCAAGCGGGCAATCAGCCCCAGCATTTT.

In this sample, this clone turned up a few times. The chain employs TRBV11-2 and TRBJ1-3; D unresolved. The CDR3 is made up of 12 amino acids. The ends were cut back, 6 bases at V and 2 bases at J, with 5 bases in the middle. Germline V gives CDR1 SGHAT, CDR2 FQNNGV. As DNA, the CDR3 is TGTGCCAGCAGTTCTGCTGGAAACACCATATATTTT. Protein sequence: CASSSAGNTIYF.

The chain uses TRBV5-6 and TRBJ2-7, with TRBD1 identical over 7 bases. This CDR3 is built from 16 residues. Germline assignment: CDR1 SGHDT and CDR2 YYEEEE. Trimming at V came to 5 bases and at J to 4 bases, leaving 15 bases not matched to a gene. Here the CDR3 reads CASRYTPGTVDYEQYF. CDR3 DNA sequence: TGTGCCAGCAGGTATACCCCCGGGACAGTAGATTACGAGCAGTACTTC.

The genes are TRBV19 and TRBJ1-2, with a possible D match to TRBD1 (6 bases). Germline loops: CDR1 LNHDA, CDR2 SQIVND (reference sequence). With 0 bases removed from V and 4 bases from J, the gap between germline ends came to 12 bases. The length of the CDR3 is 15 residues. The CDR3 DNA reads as TGTGCCAGTAGTATAGATCCGACAGGTCTCTATGGCTACACCTTC. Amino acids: CASSIDPTGLYGYTF.

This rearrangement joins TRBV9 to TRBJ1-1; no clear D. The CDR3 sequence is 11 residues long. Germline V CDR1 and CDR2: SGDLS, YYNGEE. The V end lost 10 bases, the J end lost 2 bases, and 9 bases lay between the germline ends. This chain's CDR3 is CAPRRNTEAFF. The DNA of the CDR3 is TGTGCCCCCAGGCGTAACACTGAAGCTTTCTTT.

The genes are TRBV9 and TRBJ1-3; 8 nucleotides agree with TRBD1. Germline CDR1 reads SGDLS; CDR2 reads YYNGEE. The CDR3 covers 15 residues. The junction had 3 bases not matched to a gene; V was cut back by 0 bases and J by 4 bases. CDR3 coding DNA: TGTGCCAGCAGCGTAGGAGGACAGGGAGGAAACACCATATATTTT. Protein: CASSVGGQGGNTIYF. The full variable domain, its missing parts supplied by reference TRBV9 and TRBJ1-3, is DSGVTQTPKHLITATGQRVTLRCSPRSGDLSVYWYQQSLDQGLQFLIQYYNGEERAKGNILERFSAQQFPDLHSELNLSSLELGDSALYFCASSVGGQGGNTIYFGEGSWLTVV.

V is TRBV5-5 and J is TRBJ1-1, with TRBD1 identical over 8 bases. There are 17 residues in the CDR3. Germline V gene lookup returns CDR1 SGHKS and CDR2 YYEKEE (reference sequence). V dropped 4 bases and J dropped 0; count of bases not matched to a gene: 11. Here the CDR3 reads CASSPLRSGGLNTEAFF. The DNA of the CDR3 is TGTGCCAGCAGCCCATTACGATCAGGGGGCCTGAACACTGAAGCTTTCTTT. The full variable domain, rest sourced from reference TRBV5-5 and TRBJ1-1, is DAGVTQSPTHLIKTRGQQVTLRCSPISGHKSVSWYQQVLGQGPQFIFQYYEKEERGRGNFPDRFSARQFPNYSSELNVNALLLGDSALYLCASSPLRSGGLNTEAFFGQGTRLTVV.

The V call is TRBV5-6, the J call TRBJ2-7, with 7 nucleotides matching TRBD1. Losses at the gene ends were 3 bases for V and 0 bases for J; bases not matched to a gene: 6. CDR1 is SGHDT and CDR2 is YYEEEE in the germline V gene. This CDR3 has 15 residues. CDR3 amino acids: CASSWGQTSSYEQYF. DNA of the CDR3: TGTGCCAGCAGCTGGGGACAGACGAGCTCCTACGAGCAGTACTTC.

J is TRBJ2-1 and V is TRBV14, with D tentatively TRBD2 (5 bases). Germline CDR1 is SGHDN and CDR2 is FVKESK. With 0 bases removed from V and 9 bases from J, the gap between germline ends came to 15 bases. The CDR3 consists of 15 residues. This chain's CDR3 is CASSQELGSVGEQFF. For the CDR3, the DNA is TGTGCCAGCAGCCAAGAGTTGGGTAGCGTTGGTGAGCAGTTCTTC.

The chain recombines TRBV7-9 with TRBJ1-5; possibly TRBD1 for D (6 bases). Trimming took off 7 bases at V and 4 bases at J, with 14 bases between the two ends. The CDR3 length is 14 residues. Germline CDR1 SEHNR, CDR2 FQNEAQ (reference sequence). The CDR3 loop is CASKSGALNQPQHF. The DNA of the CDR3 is TGTGCCAGCAAGTCAGGGGCTTTGAATCAGCCCCAGCATTTT.

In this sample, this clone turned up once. The CDR3 DNA is TGTGCCAGCAGCCAAGGGACAGCAAGCCCCTATGGCTACACCTTC. Amino acids: CASSQGTASPYGYTF. This chain links TRBV3-1 (or the pseudogene TRBV3-2) with TRBJ1-2; TRBD1 is a possible D gene (6 bases). Trimming cost V 1 base and J 4 bases, with 13 bases left between them. CDR3 size: 15 residues. Germline assignment: CDR1 LGHDT and CDR2 YNNKEL (reference sequence).

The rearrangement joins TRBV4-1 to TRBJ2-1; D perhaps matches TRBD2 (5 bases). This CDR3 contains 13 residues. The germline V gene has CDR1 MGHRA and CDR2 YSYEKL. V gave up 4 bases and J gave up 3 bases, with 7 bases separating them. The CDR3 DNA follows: TGCGCCAGCAGCCTCGGGAACTACAATGAGCAGTTCTTC. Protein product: CASSLGNYNEQFF.

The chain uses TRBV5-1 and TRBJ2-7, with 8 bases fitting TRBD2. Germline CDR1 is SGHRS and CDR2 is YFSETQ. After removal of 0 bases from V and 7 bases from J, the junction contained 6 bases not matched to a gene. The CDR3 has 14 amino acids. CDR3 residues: CASSLAGGGREQYF. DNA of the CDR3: TGCGCCAGCAGCTTGGCCGGGGGGGGCCGAGAGCAGTACTTC.

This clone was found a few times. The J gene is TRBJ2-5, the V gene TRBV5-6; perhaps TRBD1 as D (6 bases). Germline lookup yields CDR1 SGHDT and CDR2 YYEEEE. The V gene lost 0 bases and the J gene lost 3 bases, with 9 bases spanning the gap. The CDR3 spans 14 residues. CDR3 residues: CASSLVWTEETQYF. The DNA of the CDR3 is TGTGCCAGCAGCTTGGTTTGGACAGAAGAGACCCAGTACTTC.

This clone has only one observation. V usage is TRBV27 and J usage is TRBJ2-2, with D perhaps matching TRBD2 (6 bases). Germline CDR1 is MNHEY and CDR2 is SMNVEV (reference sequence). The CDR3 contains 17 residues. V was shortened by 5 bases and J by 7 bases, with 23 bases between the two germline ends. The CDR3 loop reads CASSLAGTRKPHGELFF. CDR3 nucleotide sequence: TGTGCCAGCAGTCTCGCCGGGACTCGTAAGCCCCACGGGGAGCTGTTTTTT.